The T cell receptor beta chain described here comes from a study of glioma-infiltrating T cells. General observations from the study: CDR3 overlap between tissue and blood was very small. Gliomas, especially low-grade, showed above-expected tissue-blood divergence; non-neoplastic patients showed below.

The iRepertoire nested amplicon-rescue multiplex PCR amplified TCR alpha and beta CDR3s from RNA. One-step reverse transcription and amplification started from approximately 100-400 ng of tissue mRNA or PBMC total RNA. TCRdb reanalysed the multiplex PCR reads using MiXCR and keeps one entry per CDR3 protein. Of some 110,000 distinct CDR3 sequences in the sample, more than 20% were seen once. Ten or more counts support this clonotype. Its antigen is unidentified. The CDR3 runs to 18 residues. The J segment lost 1 base and the V segment lost 2 bases, leaving 7 bases of the junction unmatched. Germline-derived CDR1 and CDR2 are MNHNY and SVGAGI (reference sequence).

Sequences were obtained from glioma tissue, nonneoplastic brain tissue, or PBMCs (not recorded which). The chain joins TRBV6-6 to TRBJ2-2; TRBD2 matches at 10 bases. The origin of this receptor is a human donor with low-grade glioma or glioblastoma, undergoing nonglioma brain surgery, or in good health (not recorded which). CDR3 region: CASSYRASGRGNTGELFF. Written as DNA, the CDR3 is TGTGCCAGCAGTTACCGGGCTAGCGGGAGAGGGAACACCGGGGAGCTGTTTTTT.